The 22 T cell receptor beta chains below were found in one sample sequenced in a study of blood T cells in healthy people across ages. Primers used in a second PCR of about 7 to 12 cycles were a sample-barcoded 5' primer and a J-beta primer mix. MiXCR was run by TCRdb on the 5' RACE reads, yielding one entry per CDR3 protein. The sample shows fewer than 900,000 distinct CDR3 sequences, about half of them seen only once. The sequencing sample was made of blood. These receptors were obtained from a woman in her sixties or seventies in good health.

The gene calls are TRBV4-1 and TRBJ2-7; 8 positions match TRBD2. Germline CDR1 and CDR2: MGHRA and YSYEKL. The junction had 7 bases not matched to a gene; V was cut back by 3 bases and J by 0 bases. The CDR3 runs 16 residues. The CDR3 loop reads CASSQTRGGDSYEQYF. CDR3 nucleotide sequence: TGCGCCAGCAGCCAGACCCGGGGGGGCGACTCCTACGAGCAGTACTTC.

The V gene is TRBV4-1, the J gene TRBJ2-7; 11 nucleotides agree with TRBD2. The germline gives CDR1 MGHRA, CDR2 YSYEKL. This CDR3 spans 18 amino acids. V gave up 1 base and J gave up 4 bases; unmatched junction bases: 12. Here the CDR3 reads CASSQAPPGLAAFYEQYF. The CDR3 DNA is TGCGCCAGCAGCCAAGCACCCCCGGGACTAGCGGCTTTTTACGAGCAGTACTTC.

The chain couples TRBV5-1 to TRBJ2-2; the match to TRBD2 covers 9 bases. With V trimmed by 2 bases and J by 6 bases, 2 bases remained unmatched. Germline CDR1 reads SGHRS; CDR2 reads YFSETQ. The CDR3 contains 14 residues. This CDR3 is CASSFGGRAGELFF. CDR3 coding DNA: TGCGCCAGCAGCTTTGGCGGGAGGGCCGGGGAGCTGTTTTTT.

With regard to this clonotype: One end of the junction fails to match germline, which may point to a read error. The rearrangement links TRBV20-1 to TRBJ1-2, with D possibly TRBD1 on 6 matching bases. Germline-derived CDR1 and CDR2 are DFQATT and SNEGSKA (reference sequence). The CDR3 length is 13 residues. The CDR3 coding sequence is TGTAGTGCTTTACGTGGACAGCTCTATGGCTACACCTTC. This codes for CSALRGQLYGYTF.

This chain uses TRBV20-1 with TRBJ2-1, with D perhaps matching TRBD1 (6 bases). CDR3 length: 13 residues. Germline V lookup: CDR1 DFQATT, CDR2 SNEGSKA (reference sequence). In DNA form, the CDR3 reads TGCAGCGACGAGACAGGTTCCAACAATGAGCAGTTCTTC. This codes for CSDETGSNNEQFF.

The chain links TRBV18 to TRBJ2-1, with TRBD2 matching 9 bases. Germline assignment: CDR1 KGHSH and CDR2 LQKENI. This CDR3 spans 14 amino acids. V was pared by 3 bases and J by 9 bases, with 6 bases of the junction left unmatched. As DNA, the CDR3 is TGTGCCAGCTCACCTATAGCGGGAGTGGCTGAGCAGTTCTTC. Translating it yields CASSPIAGVAEQFF.

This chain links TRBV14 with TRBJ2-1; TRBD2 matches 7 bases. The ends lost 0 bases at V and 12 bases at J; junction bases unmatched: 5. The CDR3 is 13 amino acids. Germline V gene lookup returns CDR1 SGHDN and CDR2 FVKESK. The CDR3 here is CASSQDFLAAQFF. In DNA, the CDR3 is TGTGCCAGCAGCCAAGACTTCCTAGCGGCGCAGTTCTTC. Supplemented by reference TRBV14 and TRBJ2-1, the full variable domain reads EAGVTQFPSHSVIEKGQTVTLRCDPISGHDNLYWYRRVMGKEIKFLLHFVKESKQDESGMPNNRFLAERTGGTYSTLKVQPAELEDSGVYFCASSQDFLAAQFFGPGTRLTVL.

CDR3 bases: TGTGCCAGCAGTTTCTTGGATCAGCCCCAGCATTTT. It is translated as CASSFLDQPQHF. The rearrangement joins TRBV27 to TRBJ1-5; D is ambiguous. The CDR3 is 12 residues long. V was shortened by 3 bases and J by 5 bases, with 5 bases between the two germline ends. Germline-derived CDR1 and CDR2 are MNHEY and SMNVEV (reference sequence).

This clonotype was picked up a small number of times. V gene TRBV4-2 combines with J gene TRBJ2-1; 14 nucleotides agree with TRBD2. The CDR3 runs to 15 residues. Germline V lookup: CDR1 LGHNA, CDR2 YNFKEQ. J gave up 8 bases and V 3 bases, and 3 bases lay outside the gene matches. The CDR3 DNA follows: TGTGCCAGCAGCCATGGACTAGCGGGAGGTGATGAGCAGTTCTTC. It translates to CASSHGLAGGDEQFF.

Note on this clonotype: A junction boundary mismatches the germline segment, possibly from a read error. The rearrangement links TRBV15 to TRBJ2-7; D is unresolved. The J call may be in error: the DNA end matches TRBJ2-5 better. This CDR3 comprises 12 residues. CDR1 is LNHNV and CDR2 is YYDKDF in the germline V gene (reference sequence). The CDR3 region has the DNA TGTGCCACCAACAGAGCCGGCAAGACCCAGTACTTC. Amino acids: CATNRAGKTQYF.

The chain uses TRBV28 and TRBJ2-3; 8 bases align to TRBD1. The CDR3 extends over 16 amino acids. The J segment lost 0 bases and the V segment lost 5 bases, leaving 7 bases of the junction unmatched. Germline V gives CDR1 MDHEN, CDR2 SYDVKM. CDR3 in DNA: TGTGCCAGCAGTCTCTCGACAGGGGCTAGCACAGATACGCAGTATTTT. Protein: CASSLSTGASTDTQYF. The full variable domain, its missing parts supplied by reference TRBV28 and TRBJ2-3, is DVKVTQSSRYLVKRTGEKVFLECVQDMDHENMFWYRQDPGLGLRLIYFSYDVKMKEKGDIPEGYSVSREKKERFSLILESASTNQTSMYLCASSLSTGASTDTQYFGPGTRLTVL.

Here the CDR3 reads CASSGSRNTEAFF. DNA for the CDR3: TGTGCCAGCAGCGGAAGTAGGAACACTGAAGCTTTCTTT. V and J are TRBV7-3 and TRBJ1-1; D is unresolved. CDR1 SGHTA and CDR2 FQGTGA come from the germline V gene. The CDR3 runs to 13 residues. Trimming removed 5 bases at V and 1 base at J, with 8 bases between.

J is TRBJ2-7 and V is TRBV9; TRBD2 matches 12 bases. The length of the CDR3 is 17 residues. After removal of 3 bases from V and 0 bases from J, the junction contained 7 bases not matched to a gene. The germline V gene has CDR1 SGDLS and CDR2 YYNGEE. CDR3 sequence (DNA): TGTGCCAGCAGCGCCAACCCTAGCGGGAGGGCCTCCTACGAGCAGTACTTC. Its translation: CASSANPSGRASYEQYF.

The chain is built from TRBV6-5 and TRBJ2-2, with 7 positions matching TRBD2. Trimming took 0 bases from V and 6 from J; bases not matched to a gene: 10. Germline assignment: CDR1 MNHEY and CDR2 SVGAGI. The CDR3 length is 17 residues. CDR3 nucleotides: TGTGCCAGCAGTTACTCGATCGGGGCGGGAGCCCCCGGGGAGCTGTTTTTT. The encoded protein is CASSYSIGAGAPGELFF.

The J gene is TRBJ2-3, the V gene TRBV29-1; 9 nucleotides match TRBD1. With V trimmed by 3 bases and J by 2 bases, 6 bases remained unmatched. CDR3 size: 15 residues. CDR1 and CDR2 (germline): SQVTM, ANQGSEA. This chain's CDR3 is CSVEPGTGPTDTQYF. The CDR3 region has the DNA TGCAGCGTTGAGCCCGGGACAGGGCCCACAGATACGCAGTATTTT.

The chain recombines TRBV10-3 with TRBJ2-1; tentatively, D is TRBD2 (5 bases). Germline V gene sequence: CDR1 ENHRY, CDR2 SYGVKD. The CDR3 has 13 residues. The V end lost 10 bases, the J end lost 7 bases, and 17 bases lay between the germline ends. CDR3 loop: CATGSGFPNEQFF. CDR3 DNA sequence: TGTGCCACCGGAAGCGGCTTCCCGAATGAGCAGTTCTTC.

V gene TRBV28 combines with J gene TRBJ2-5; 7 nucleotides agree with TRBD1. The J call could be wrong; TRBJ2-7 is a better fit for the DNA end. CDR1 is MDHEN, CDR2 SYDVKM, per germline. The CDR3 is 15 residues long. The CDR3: CASSFISTGRNEQYF. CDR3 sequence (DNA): TGTGCCAGCAGCTTTATCTCGACAGGGCGCAACGAGCAGTACTTC.

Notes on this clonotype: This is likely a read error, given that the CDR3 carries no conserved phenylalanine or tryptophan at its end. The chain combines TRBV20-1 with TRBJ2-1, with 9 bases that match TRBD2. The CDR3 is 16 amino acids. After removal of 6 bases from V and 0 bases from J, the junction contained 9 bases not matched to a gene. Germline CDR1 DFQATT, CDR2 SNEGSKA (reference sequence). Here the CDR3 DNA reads TGCAGTGCCCGTCTTAGCGGGAGAAGCTCCTACAATGAGCAGTTCTTA. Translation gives CSARLSGRSSYNEQFL.

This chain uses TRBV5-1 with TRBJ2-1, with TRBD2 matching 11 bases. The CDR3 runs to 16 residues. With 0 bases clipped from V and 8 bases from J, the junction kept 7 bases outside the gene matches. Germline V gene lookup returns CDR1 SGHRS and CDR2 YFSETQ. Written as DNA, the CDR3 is TGCGCCAGCAGCTTGGTTCTAGCGGGAGGTCTAGATGAGCAGTTCTTC. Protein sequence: CASSLVLAGGLDEQFF.

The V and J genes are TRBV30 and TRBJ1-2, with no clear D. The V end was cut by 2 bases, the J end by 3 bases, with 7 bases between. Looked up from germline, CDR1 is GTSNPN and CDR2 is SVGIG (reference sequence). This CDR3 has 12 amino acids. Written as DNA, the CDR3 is TGTGCCTGGAGTAAGGGAGACTATGGCTACACCTTC. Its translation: CAWSKGDYGYTF.

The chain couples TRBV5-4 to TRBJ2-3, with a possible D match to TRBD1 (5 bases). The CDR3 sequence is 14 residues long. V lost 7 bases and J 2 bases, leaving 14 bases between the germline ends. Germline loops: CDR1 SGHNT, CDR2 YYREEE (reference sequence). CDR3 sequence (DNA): TGTGCCAGCTCTGGGGCAAGACTCACAGATACGCAGTATTTT. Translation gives CASSGARLTDTQYF. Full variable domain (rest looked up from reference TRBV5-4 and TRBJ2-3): ETGVTQSPTHLIKTRGQQVTLRCSSQSGHNTVSWYQQALGQGPQFIFQYYREEENGRGNFPPRFSGLQFPNYSSELNVNALELDDSALYLCASSGARLTDTQYFGPGTRLTVL.

The CDR3 DNA sequence: TGCGCCAGCAGCCAAGCACCGGGACTAGATCCAGGCCAGTACTTC. Translated: CASSQAPGLDPGQYF. V and J are TRBV4-1 and TRBJ2-7, with 8 bases fitting TRBD2. The junction had 12 bases not matched to a gene; V was cut back by 1 base and J by 10 bases. Per germline, CDR1 MGHRA and CDR2 YSYEKL. The length of the CDR3 is 15 residues.